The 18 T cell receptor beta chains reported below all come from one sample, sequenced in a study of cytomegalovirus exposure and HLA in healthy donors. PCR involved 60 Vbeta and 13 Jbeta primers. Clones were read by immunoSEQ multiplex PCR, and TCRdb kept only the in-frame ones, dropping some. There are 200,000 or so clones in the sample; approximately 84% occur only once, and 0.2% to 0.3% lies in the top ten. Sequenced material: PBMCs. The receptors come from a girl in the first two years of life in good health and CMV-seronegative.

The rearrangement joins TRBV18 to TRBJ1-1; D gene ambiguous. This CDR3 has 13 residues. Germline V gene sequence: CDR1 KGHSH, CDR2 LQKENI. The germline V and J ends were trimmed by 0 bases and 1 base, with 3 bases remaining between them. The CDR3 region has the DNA TGTGCCAGCTCACCACCGGCGAACACTGAAGCTTTCTTT. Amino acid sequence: CASSPPANTEAFF. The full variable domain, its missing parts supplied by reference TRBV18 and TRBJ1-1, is NAGVMQNPRHLVRRRGQEARLRCSPMKGHSHVYWYRQLPEEGLKFMVYLQKENIIDESGMPKERFSAEFPKEGPSILRIQQVVRGDSAAYFCASSPPANTEAFFGQGTRLTVV.

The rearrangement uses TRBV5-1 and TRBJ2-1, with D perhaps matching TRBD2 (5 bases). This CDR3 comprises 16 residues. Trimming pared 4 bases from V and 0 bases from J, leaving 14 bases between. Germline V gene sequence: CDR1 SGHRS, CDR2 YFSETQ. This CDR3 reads CASSRPSGYSYNEQFF. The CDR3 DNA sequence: TGCGCCAGCAGCCGCCCGAGCGGATACTCCTACAATGAGCAGTTCTTC.

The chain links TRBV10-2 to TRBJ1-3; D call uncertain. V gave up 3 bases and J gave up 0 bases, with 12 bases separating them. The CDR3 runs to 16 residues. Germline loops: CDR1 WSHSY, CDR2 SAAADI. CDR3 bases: TGCGCCAGCAGTGACTTGGCAGTCCTCTCTGGAAACACCATATATTTT. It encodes CASSDLAVLSGNTIYF.

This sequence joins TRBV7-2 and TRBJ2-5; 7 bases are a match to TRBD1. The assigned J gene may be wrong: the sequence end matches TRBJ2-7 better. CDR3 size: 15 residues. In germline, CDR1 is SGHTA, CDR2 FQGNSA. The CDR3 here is CASSLGQGPSYEQYF. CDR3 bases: TGTGCCAGCAGCTTAGGACAGGGCCCCTCCTACGAGCAGTACTTC.

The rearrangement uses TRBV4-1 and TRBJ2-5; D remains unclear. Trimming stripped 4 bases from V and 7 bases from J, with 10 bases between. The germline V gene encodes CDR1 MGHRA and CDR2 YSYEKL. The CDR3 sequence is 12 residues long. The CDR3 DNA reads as TGCGCCAGCAGCCCCCTCGGTGCGACCCAGTACTTC. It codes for CASSPLGATQYF.

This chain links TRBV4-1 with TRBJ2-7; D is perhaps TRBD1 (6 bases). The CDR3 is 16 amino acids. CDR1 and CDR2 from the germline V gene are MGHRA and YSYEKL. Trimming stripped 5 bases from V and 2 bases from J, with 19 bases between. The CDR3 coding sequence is TGCGCCAGCAGCAAATTACCACTGACAGGCCCCTACGAGCAGTACTTC. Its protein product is CASSKLPLTGPYEQYF.

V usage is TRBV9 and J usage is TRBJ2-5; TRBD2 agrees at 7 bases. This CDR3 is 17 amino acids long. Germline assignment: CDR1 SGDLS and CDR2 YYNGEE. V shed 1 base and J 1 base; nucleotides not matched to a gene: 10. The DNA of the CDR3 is TGTGCCAGCAGCGTAAGGAGTTGGGGGGGTACCCAAGAGACCCAGTACTTC. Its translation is CASSVRSWGGTQETQYF.

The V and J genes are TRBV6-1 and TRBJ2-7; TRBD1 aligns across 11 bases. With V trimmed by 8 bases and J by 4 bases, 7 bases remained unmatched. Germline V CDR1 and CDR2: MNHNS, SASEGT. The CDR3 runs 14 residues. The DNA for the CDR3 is TGTGCCAGCGAACCCGGGACAGGGGGGTACGAGCAGTACTTC. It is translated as CASEPGTGGYEQYF.

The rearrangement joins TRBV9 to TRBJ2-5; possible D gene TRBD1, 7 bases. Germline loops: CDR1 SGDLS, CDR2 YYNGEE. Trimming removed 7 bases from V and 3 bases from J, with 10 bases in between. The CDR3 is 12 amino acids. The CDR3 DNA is TGTGCCAGCGGCAGGGGGGAAGAGACCCAGTACTTC. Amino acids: CASGRGEETQYF.

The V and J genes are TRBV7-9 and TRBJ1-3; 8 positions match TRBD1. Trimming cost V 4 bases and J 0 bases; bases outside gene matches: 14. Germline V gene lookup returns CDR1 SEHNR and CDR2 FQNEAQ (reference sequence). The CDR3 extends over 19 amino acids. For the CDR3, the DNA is TGTGCCAGCAGCTCCGACCTCTGGGACAGGACAAACTCTGGAAACACCATATATTTT. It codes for CASSSDLWDRTNSGNTIYF.

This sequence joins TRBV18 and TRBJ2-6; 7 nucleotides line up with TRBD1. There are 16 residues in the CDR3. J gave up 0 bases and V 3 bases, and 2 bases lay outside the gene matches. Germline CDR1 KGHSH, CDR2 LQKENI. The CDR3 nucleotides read TGTGCCAGCTCACCTGGACAGGCCTCTGGGGCCAACGTCCTGACTTTC. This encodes CASSPGQASGANVLTF.

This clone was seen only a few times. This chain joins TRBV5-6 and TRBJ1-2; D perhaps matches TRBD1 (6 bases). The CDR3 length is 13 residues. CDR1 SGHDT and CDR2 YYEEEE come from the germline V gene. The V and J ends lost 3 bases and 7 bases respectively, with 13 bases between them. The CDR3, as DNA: TGTGCCAGCAGCTACGACAGGATTACTGGCTACACCTTC. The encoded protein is CASSYDRITGYTF.

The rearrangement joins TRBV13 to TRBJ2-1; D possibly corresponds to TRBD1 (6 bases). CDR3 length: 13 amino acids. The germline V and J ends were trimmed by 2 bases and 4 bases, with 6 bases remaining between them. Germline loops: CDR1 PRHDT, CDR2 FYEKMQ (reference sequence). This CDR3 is CASSLRGYNEQFF. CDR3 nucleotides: TGTGCCAGCAGCTTAAGGGGGTACAATGAGCAGTTCTTC. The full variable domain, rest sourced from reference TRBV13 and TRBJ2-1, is AAGVIQSPRHLIKEKRETATLKCYPIPRHDTVYWYQQGPGQDPQFLISFYEKMQSDKGSIPDRFSAQQFSDYHSELNMSSLELGDSALYFCASSLRGYNEQFFGPGTRLTVL.

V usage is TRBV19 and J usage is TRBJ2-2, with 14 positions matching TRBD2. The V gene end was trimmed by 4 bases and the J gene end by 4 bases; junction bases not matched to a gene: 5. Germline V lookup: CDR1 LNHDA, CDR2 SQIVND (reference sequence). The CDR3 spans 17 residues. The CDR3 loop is CASSRGLAGGFTGELFF. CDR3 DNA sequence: TGTGCCAGTAGTAGAGGACTAGCGGGGGGTTTCACCGGGGAGCTGTTTTTT.

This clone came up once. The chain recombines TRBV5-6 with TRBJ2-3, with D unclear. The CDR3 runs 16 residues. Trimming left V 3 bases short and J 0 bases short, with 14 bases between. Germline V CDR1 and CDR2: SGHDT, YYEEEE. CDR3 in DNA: TGTGCCAGCAGCTCGCTCACAGATACTAGCACAGATACGCAGTATTTT. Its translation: CASSSLTDTSTDTQYF. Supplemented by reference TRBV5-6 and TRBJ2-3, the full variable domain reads DAGVTQSPTHLIKTRGQQVTLRCSPKSGHDTVSWYQQALGQGPQFIFQYYEEEERQRGNFPDRFSGHQFPNYSSELNVNALLLGDSALYLCASSSLTDTSTDTQYFGPGTRLTVL.

CDR3 DNA sequence: TGTGCCAGCAGCTTGGCCAAGGGGGTCGGGGAGACCCAGTACTTC. Translating gives CASSLAKGVGETQYF. The J gene is TRBJ2-5, the V gene TRBV5-4, with D possibly TRBD1 on 6 matching bases. V was pared by 0 bases and J by 5 bases, with 14 bases between. Per the germline V gene, CDR1 is SGHNT and CDR2 is YYREEE (reference sequence). The CDR3 loop spans 15 amino acids.

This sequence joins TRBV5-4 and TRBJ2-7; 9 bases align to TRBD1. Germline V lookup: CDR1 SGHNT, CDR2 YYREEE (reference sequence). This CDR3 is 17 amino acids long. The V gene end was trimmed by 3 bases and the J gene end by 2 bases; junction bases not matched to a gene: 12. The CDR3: CASSYYLDRGNPYEQYF. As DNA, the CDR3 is TGTGCCAGCAGCTATTACCTGGACAGGGGAAACCCCTACGAGCAGTACTTC. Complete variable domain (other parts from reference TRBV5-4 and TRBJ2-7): ETGVTQSPTHLIKTRGQQVTLRCSSQSGHNTVSWYQQALGQGPQFIFQYYREEENGRGNFPPRFSGLQFPNYSSELNVNALELDDSALYLCASSYYLDRGNPYEQYFGPGTRLTVT.

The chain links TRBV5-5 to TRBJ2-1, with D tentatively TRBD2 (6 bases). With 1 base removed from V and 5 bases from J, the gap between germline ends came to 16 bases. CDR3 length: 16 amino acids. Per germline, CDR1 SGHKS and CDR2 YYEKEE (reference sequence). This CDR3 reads CASSLSSGLFNNEQFF. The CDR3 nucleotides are TGTGCCAGCAGCTTGAGTTCAGGACTATTTAACAATGAGCAGTTCTTC. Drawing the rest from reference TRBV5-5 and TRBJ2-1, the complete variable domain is DAGVTQSPTHLIKTRGQQVTLRCSPISGHKSVSWYQQVLGQGPQFIFQYYEKEERGRGNFPDRFSARQFPNYSSELNVNALLLGDSALYLCASSLSSGLFNNEQFFGPGTRLTVL.